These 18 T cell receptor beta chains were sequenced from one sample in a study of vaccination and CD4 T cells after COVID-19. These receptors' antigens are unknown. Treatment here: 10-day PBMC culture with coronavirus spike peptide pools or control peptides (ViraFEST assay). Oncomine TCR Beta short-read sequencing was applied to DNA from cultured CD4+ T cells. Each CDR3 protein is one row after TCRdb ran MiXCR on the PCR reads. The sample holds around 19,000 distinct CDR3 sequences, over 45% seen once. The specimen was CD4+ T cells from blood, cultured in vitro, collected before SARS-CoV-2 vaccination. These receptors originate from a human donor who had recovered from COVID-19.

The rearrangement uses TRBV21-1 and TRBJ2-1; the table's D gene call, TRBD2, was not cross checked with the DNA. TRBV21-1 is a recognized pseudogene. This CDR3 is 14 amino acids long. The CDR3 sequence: CANLSGSGIYEQFF. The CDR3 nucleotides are TGTGCCAACCTAAGCGGTAGCGGGATCTATGAGCAGTTCTTC.

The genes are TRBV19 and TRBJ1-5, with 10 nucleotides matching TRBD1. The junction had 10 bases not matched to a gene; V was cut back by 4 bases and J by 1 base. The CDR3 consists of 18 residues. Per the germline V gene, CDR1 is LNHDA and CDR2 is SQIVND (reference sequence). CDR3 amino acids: CASSTPTGGGRSNQPQHF. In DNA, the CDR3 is TGTGCCAGTAGTACCCCGACAGGGGGCGGTAGGAGCAATCAGCCCCAGCATTTT.

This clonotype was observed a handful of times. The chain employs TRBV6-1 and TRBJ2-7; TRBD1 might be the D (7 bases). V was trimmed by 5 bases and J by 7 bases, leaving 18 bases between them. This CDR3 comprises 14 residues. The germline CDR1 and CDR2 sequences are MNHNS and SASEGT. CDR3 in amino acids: CASSRRRGRGEQYF. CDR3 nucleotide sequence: TGTGCCAGCAGTCGACGGAGGGGGCGGGGAGAGCAGTACTTC.

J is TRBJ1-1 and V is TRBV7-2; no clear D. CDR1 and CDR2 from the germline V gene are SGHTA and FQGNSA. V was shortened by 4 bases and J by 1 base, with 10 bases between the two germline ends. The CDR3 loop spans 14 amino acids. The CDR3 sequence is CASSSRAKNTEAFF. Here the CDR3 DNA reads TGTGCCAGCAGCTCCCGGGCCAAGAACACTGAAGCTTTCTTT.

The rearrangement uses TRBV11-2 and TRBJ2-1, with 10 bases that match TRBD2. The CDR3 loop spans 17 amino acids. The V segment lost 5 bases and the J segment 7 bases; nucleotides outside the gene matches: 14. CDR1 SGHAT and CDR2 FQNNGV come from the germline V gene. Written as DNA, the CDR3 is TGTGCCAGCAGCAAGAGCCTAGCGGGAGCAGGAAATAATGAGCAGTTCTTC. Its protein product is CASSKSLAGAGNNEQFF.

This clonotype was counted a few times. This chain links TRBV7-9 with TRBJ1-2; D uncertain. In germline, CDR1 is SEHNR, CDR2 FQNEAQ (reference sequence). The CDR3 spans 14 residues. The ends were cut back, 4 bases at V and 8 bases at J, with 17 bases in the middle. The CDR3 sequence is CASSSVSDSQGYTF. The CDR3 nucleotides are TGTGCCAGCAGCTCCGTTTCGGATTCCCAGGGCTACACCTTC.

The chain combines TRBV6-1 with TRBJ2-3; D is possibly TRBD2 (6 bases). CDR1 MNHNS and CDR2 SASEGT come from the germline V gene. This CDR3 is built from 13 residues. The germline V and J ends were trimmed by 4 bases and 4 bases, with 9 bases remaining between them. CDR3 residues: CASSVQRADTQYF. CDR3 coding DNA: TGTGCCAGCAGTGTACAGCGGGCAGATACGCAGTATTTT.

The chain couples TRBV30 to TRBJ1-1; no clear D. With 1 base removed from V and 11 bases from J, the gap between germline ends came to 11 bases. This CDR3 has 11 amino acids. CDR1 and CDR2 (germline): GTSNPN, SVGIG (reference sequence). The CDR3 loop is CAWSGGGSAFF. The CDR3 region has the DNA TGTGCCTGGAGTGGTGGCGGGTCGGCTTTCTTT. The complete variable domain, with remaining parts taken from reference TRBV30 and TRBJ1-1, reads SQTIHQWPATLVQPVGSPLSLECTVEGTSNPNLYWYRQAAGRGLQLLFYSVGIGQISSEVPQNLSASRPQDRQFILSSKKLLLSDSGFYLCAWSGGGSAFFGQGTRLTVV.

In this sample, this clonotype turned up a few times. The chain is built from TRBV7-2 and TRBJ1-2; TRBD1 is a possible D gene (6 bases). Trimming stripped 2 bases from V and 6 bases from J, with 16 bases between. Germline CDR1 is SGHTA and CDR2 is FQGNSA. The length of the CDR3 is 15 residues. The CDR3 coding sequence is TGTGCCAGCAGCTTATTATCGGGGGCGAGCGATGGCTACACCTTC. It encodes CASSLLSGASDGYTF.

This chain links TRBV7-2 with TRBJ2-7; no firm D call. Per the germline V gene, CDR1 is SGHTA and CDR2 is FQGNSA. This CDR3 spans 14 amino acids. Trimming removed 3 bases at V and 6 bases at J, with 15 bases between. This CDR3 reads CASSLLYGPGEQYF. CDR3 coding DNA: TGTGCCAGCAGCTTGCTCTATGGGCCGGGCGAGCAGTACTTC.

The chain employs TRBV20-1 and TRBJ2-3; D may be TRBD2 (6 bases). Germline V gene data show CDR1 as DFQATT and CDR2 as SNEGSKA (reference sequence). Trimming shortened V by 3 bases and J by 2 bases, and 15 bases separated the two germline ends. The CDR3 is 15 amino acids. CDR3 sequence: CSASTLRGSTDTQYF. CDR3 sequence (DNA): TGCAGTGCTAGTACTCTGCGGGGCTCCACAGATACGCAGTATTTT.

Here the CDR3 reads CASSLVSDNSYEQYF. In DNA, the CDR3 is TGTGCCAGCAGCTTAGTTTCCGACAACTCCTACGAGCAGTACTTC. The J gene is TRBJ2-7, the V gene TRBV7-2; D gene ambiguous. This CDR3 contains 15 residues. The germline V gene has CDR1 SGHTA and CDR2 FQGNSA. Deletions cut 1 base from V and 0 bases from J, with 10 bases between.

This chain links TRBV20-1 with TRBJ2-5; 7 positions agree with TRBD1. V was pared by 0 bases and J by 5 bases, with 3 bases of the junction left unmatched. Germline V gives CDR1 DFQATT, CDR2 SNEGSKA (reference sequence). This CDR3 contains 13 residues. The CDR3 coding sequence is TGCAGTGCTAGAGACACAGGGGTCGAGACCCAGTACTTC. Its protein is CSARDTGVETQYF.

The DNA for the CDR3 is TGTGCCAGCAGCCCTTTTCTAGCGGGGGGGCCGTATGAGCAGTTCTTC. It codes for CASSPFLAGGPYEQFF. The V gene is TRBV11-2, the J gene TRBJ2-1; 12 nucleotides align to TRBD2. The V gene's germline CDR1 is SGHAT and CDR2 FQNNGV. The trim removed 5 bases at V and 8 bases at J, leaving 10 bases unmatched. The CDR3 is made up of 16 amino acids. Full variable domain (rest looked up from reference TRBV11-2 and TRBJ2-1): EAGVAQSPRYKIIEKRQSVAFWCNPISGHATLYWYQQILGQGPKLLIQFQNNGVVDDSQLPKDRFSAERLKGVDSTLKIQPAKLEDSAVYLCASSPFLAGGPYEQFFGPGTRLTVL.

The chain's CDR3 is CASSLRTGARPQETQYF. In DNA form, the CDR3 reads TGTGCCAGCAGCTTAAGGACTGGCGCCAGACCCCAAGAGACCCAGTACTTC. V usage is TRBV7-9 and J usage is TRBJ2-5; possibly TRBD2 for D (5 bases). This CDR3 has 17 residues. In germline, CDR1 is SEHNR, CDR2 FQNEAQ (reference sequence). The V end was cut by 2 bases, the J end by 1 base, with 17 bases between.

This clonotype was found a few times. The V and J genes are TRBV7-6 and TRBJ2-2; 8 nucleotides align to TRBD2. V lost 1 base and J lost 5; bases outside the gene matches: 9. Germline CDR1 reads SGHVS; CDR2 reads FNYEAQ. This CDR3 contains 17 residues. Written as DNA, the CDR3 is TGTGCCAGCAGCTTAGGCTCGGGGGGGTTTTCGACCGGGGAGCTGTTTTTT. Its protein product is CASSLGSGGFSTGELFF.

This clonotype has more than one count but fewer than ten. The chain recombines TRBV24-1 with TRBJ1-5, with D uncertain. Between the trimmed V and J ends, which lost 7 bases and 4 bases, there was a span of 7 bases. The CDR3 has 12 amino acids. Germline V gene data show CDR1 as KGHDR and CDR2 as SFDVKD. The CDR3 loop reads CATSNPNQPQHF. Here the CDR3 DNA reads TGTGCCACCAGCAATCCAAATCAGCCCCAGCATTTT.

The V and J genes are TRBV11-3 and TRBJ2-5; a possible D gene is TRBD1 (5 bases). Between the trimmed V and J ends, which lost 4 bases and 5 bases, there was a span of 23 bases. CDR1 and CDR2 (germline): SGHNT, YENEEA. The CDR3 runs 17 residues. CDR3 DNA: TGTGCCAGCAGCTCACCTCAAATTAGGGGTTATCAGGAGACCCAGTACTTC. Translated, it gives CASSSPQIRGYQETQYF.